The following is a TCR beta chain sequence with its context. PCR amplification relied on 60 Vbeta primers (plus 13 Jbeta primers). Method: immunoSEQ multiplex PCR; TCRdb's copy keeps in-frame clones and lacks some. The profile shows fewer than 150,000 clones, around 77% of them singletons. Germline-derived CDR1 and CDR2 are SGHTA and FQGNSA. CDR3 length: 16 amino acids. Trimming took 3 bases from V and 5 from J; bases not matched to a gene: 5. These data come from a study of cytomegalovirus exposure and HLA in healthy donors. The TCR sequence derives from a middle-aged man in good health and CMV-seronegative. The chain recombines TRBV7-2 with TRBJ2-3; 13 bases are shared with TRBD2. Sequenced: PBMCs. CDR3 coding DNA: TGTGCCAGCAGCTTTTGGACTAGCGGGAGTTTAGATACGCAGTATTTT. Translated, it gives CASSFWTSGSLDTQYF.